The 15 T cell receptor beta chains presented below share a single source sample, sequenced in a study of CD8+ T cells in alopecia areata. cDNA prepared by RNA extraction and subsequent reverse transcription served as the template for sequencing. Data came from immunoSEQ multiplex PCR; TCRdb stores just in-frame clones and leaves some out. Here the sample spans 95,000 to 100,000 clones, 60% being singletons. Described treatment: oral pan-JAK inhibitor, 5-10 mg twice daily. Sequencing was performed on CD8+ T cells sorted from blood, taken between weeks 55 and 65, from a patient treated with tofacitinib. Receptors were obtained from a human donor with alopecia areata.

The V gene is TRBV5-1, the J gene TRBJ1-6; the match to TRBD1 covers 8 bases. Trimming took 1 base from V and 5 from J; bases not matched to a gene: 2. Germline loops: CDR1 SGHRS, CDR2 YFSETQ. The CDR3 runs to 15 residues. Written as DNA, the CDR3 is TGCGCCAGCAGCTTGACAGGGGGTCATAATTCACCCCTCCACTTT. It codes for CASSLTGGHNSPLHF.

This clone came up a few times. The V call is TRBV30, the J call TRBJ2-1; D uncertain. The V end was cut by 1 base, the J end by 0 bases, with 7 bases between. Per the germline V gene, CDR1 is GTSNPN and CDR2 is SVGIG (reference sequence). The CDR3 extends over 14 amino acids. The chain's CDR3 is CAWSGLISYNEQFF. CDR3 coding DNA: TGTGCCTGGAGTGGGTTAATCTCCTACAATGAGCAGTTCTTC.

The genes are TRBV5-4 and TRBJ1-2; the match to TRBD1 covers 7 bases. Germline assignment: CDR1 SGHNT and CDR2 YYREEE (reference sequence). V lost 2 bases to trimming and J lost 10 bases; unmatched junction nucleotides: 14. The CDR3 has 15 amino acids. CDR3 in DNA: TGTGCCAGCAGCTTTGATCCCCTAGGACAGGTCTCCTACACCTTC. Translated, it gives CASSFDPLGQVSYTF.

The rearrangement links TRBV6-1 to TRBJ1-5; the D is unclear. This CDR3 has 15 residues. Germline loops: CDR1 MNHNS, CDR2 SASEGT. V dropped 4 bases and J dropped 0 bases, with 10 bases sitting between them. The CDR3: CASSGWKFSNQPQHF. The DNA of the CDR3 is TGTGCCAGCAGTGGTTGGAAATTTAGCAATCAGCCCCAGCATTTT.

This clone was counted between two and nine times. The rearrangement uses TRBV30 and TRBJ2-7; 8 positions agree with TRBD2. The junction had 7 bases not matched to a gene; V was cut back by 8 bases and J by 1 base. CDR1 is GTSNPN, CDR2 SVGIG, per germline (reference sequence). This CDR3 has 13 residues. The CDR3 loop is CAVTGGDSYEQYF. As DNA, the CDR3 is TGTGCCGTCACGGGAGGGGATTCCTACGAGCAGTACTTC.

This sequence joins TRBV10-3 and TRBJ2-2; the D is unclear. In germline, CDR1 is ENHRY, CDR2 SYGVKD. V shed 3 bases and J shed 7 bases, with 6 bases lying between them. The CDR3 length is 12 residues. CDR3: CAISDGGGELFF. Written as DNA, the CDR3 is TGTGCCATCAGTGATGGTGGCGGGGAGCTGTTTTTT.

CDR3 amino acids: CANGTSGARDTQYF. The CDR3 bases are TGTGCCAACGGGACTAGCGGGGCCAGGGATACGCAGTATTTT. The chain recombines TRBV7-9 with TRBJ2-3; 13 bases are a match to TRBD2. Germline CDR1 reads SEHNR; CDR2 reads FQNEAQ (reference sequence). Trimming took 10 bases from V and 6 from J; bases not matched to a gene: 7. The CDR3 sequence is 14 residues long.

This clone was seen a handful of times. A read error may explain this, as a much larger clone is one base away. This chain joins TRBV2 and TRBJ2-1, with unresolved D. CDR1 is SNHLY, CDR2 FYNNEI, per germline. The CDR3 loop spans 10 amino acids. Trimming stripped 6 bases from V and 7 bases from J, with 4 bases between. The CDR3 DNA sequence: TGTGCCAGCAGCAAGAATGAGCAGTTCTTC. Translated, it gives CASSKNEQFF.

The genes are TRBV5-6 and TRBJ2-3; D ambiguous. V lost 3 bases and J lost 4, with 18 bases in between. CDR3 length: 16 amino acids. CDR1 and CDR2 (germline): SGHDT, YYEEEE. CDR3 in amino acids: CASSSRSSDRPDTQYF. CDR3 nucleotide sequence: TGTGCCAGCAGCTCCAGGAGTTCCGATCGCCCAGATACGCAGTATTTT.

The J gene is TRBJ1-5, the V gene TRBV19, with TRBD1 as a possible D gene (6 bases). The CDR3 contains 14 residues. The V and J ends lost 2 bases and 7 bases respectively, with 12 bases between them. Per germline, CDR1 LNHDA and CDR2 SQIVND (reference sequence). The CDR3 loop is CASSIRQESQPQHF. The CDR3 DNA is TGTGCCAGTAGTATAAGACAGGAGTCACAGCCCCAGCATTTT.

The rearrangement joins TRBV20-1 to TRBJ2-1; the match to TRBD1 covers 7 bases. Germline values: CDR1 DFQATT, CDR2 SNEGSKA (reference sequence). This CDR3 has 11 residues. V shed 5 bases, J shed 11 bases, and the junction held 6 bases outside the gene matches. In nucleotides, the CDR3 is TGCAGTGCTCCCCAGGGGGTACAGCAGTTCTTC. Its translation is CSAPQGVQQFF.

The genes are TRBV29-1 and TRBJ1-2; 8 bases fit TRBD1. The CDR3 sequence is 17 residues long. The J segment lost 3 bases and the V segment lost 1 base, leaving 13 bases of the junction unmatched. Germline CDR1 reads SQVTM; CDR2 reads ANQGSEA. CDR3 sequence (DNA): TGCAGCGTTGAAGGGGGCGCGGACAGGGACGACTACTATGGCTACACCTTC. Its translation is CSVEGGADRDDYYGYTF.

The CDR3 sequence: CASSQVGPGANYNEQFF. For the CDR3, the DNA is TGCGCCAGCAGCCAAGTGGGACCGGGGGCAAACTACAATGAGCAGTTCTTC. The rearrangement joins TRBV4-1 to TRBJ2-1; the D call may be TRBD1 or TRBD2 (6 bases each). Germline CDR1 MGHRA, CDR2 YSYEKL. Deletions cut 1 base from V and 3 bases from J, with 16 bases between. This CDR3 comprises 17 residues.

CDR3 coding DNA: TGTGCCAGTAGTTTCGGACAGGGATACTATGGCTACACCTTC. Protein: CASSFGQGYYGYTF. J is TRBJ1-2 and V is TRBV19; 8 bases agree with TRBD1. Germline trimming cut 5 bases from V and 3 bases from J; bases unmatched to any gene: 5. Germline CDR1 LNHDA, CDR2 SQIVND (reference sequence). The length of the CDR3 is 14 residues.

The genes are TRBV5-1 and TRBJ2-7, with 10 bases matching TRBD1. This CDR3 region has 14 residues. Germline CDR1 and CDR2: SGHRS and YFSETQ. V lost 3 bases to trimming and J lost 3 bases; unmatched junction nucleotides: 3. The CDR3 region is CASSYRDRGYEQYF. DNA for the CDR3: TGCGCCAGCAGCTACCGGGACAGGGGCTACGAGCAGTACTTC.